This is a list of T cell receptor beta chains from one sample in a study of T-cell memory formation after mild COVID-19. One entry per CDR3 protein, called by TCRdb with MiXCR from the 5' RACE reads. The sample includes over 500,000 distinct CDR3 sequences, 17% of them seen just once. Input material: PBMCs or a T cell subset sorted from them (not recorded which). These receptors originate from an adult woman who had mild COVID-19 (a few samples of this study predate the infection). Cell type and time point are not known. The CDR3 runs from the conserved cysteine through the conserved F or W. The order of the fields is J gene, D gene, V gene, clone size, CDR3 protein, CDR3 DNA. The D gene is left open where the match is weak. Where a row states a size, it is once, few, many or the class of an expanded clone; other rows omit it.

>TRBJ2-3|NA|TRBV11-2|many
CASSGTAADTQYF
TGTGCCAGCAGCGGCACGGCCGCAGATACGCAGTATTTT
>TRBJ2-7|TRBD1|TRBV5-1|few
CASSIGTADAYEQYF
TGCGCCAGCAGCATTGGGACAGCGGATGCCTACGAGCAGTACTTC
>TRBJ2-1|NA|TRBV4-2|few
CASSSASGGRSYNEQFF
TGTGCCAGCAGCTCAGCCTCGGGGGGCCGATCCTACAATGAGCAGTTCTTC
>TRBJ1-1|NA|TRBV6-1|NA
CASTLDRFAEAFF
TGTGCCAGCACCCTTGACAGGTTCGCTGAAGCTTTCTTT
>TRBJ1-2|NA|TRBV11-2|NA
CASSPGQWRGYTF
TGTGCCAGCAGCCCCGGACAGTGGCGTGGCTACACCTTC
>TRBJ2-2|NA|TRBV6-1|NA
CASSEWDANTGELFF
TGTGCCAGCAGTGAATGGGATGCGAACACCGGGGAGCTGTTTTTT
>TRBJ2-2|NA|TRBV5-1|few
CASSLGWGRSTGELFF
TGCGCCAGCAGCTTGGGCTGGGGGAGGAGCACCGGGGAGCTGTTTTTT
>TRBJ2-3|TRBD1|TRBV27|few
CASSLVGGVLDTQYF
TGTGCCAGCAGTTTGGTAGGGGGCGTTCTAGATACGCAGTATTTT
>TRBJ1-2|NA|TRBV30|NA
CAWAYRVRDGYTF
TGTGCCTGGGCTTACAGGGTACGCGATGGCTACACCTTC
>TRBJ1-2|NA|TRBV11-2|few
CASTQREGHYGYTF
TGTGCCAGCACCCAACGGGAGGGGCACTATGGCTACACCTTC
>TRBJ1-5|TRBD1|TRBV5-1|NA
CASSLTGTGRVSNQPQHF
TGCGCCAGCAGCTTAACCGGGACAGGAAGGGTGAGCAATCAGCCCCAGCATTTT
>TRBJ1-2|NA|TRBV5-4|NA
CASSFGGIDYGYTF
TGTGCCAGCAGCTTCGGGGGAATCGACTATGGCTACACCTTC
>TRBJ1-6|NA|TRBV20-1|NA
CSARDKGNNSPLHF
TGCAGTGCTAGAGATAAGGGAAATAATTCACCCCTCCACTTT
>TRBJ2-3|TRBD2|TRBV6-6|NA
CASSSTSGGGVYTQYF
TGTGCCAGCAGTTCCACTAGCGGGGGAGGAGTGTATACGCAGTATTTT
>TRBJ2-3|TRBD1|TRBV4-1|NA
CASSRQGVADTQYF
TGCGCCAGCAGCCGTCAGGGGGTTGCAGATACGCAGTATTTT
>TRBJ1-1|TRBD1|TRBV2|NA
CASEGGQGYTEAFF
TGTGCCAGTGAGGGGGGACAGGGGTACACTGAAGCTTTCTTT
>TRBJ1-5|NA|TRBV12-3/TRBV12-4|many
CASRQQDGNQPQHF
TGTGCCAGCAGGCAACAGGATGGCAATCAGCCCCAGCATTTT
>TRBJ2-7|TRBD1|TRBV6-6|few
CASRDRVEAGEQYF
TGTGCCAGCAGGGACAGGGTGGAAGCGGGCGAGCAGTACTTC
>TRBJ1-1|TRBD1|TRBV6-2/TRBV6-3|once
CASSRGTGRVRNTEAFF
TGTGCCAGCAGTCGAGGGACAGGACGAGTCCGGAACACTGAAGCTTTCTTT
>TRBJ1-5|TRBD1|TRBV3-1|few
CASSPQGANQPQHF
TGTGCCAGCAGCCCCCAGGGGGCTAATCAGCCCCAGCATTTT
>TRBJ2-5|TRBD1|TRBV24-1|NA
CATSEGGQGVSETQYF
TGTGCCACCAGTGAGGGAGGACAGGGGGTATCAGAGACCCAGTACTTC
>TRBJ2-1|TRBD2|TRBV9|NA
CASSKTSGLWNEQFF
TGTGCCAGCAGCAAGACTAGCGGGCTGTGGAATGAGCAGTTCTTC
>TRBJ2-5|NA|TRBV5-1|many
CASSPGLGGETQYF
TGCGCCAGCAGCCCGGGGTTAGGCGGGGAGACCCAGTACTTC
>TRBJ1-1|NA|TRBV5-1|NA
CASTLEVRASEAFF
TGCGCCAGCACCCTGGAGGTTAGGGCTTCTGAAGCTTTCTTT
>TRBJ2-1|TRBD2|TRBV7-8|few
CASSRRGAGDYNEQFF
TGTGCCAGCAGCCGAAGGGGAGCGGGGGACTACAATGAGCAGTTCTTC
>TRBJ2-1|NA|TRBV20-1|few
CSALRAALPDNEQFF
TGCAGTGCTCTCCGGGCGGCTCTACCGGACAATGAGCAGTTCTTC
>TRBJ2-1|TRBD2|TRBV4-2|few
CASSQDPAGGPLNEQFF
TGTGCCAGCAGCCAAGACCCAGCGGGAGGGCCGCTGAATGAGCAGTTCTTC
>TRBJ1-1|TRBD1|TRBV7-2|few
CASTHQTWAGGGTEAFF
TGTGCCAGCACTCATCAAACCTGGGCAGGGGGGGGAACTGAAGCTTTCTTT
>TRBJ2-1|TRBD1|TRBV29-1|NA
CSARDSSSYNEQFF
TGCAGCGCCCGGGACAGTAGCTCCTACAATGAGCAGTTCTTC
>TRBJ2-5|NA|TRBV3-1|few
CASSQEGRDQETQYF
TGTGCCAGCAGCCAAGAAGGGAGAGACCAAGAGACCCAGTACTTC
>TRBJ2-1|NA|TRBV9|NA
CASSSLGMNNEQFF
TGTGCCAGCAGCTCACTCGGGATGAACAATGAGCAGTTCTTC
>TRBJ2-2|NA|TRBV6-5|few
CASMEGQGTGELFF
TGTGCCAGCATGGAGGGGCAGGGCACCGGGGAGCTGTTTTTT
>TRBJ2-1|TRBD2|TRBV7-9|few
CASSDRLAGGRSNEQFF
TGTGCCAGCAGCGATCGACTAGCGGGAGGGCGGAGCAATGAGCAGTTCTTC
>TRBJ2-3|NA|TRBV11-3|NA
CASSLWERITDTQYF
TGTGCCAGCAGCTTGTGGGAAAGAATCACAGATACGCAGTATTTT
>TRBJ2-3|NA|TRBV5-4|few
CASSLTGTPTDTQYF
TGTGCCAGCAGCTTAACTGGGACACCCACAGATACGCAGTATTTT
>TRBJ2-7|NA|TRBV6-2/TRBV6-3|NA
CASRRQESSYEQYF
TGTGCCAGCAGACGACAGGAGAGCTCCTACGAGCAGTACTTC
>TRBJ1-2|NA|TRBV2|few
CAGWRAGVGYTF
TGTGCCGGTTGGAGGGCTGGAGTTGGCTACACCTTC
>TRBJ1-2|TRBD1|TRBV29-1|few
CSVWTGIQYYTF
TGCAGCGTCTGGACAGGGATCCAATACTACACCTTC
>TRBJ1-6|NA|TRBV5-1|NA
CASSSGYTDSPLHF
TGCGCCAGCAGCTCGGGCTATACGGATTCACCCCTCCACTTT
>TRBJ2-7|NA|TRBV20-1|NA
CSASLSAGSGSLEQYF
TGCAGTGCTAGTCTCTCCGCGGGAAGCGGGTCTCTCGAGCAGTACTTC
>TRBJ2-7|TRBD1|TRBV7-6|NA
CASSFEAPGQGSLYEQYF
TGTGCCAGCAGCTTCGAGGCCCCGGGACAGGGCAGCCTCTACGAGCAGTACTTC
>TRBJ2-1|TRBD2|TRBV20-1|NA
CSARRRLALYNEQFF
TGCAGTGCTAGACGAAGACTAGCGTTATACAATGAGCAGTTCTTC
>TRBJ2-7|NA|TRBV27|few
CASRSGQIYEQYF
TGTGCCAGCAGATCCGGACAGATTTACGAGCAGTACTTC
>TRBJ2-3|TRBD2|TRBV7-6|NA
CASSLGPGLATSTDTQYF
TGTGCCAGCAGCTTAGGCCCGGGACTAGCGACTAGCACAGATACGCAGTATTTT
>TRBJ1-5|NA|TRBV12-3/TRBV12-4|NA
CASSLQESQPQHF
TGTGCCAGCAGTTTACAGGAGTCTCAGCCCCAGCATTTT
>TRBJ1-4|NA|TRBV27|few
CGRQNEKLFF
TGCGGGCGGCAAAATGAAAAACTGTTTTTT
>TRBJ1-2|NA|TRBV6-1|NA
CASSEPLTARRGYTF
TGTGCCAGCAGTGAACCCTTGACAGCACGACGAGGCTACACCTTC
>TRBJ1-4|NA|TRBV9|NA
CASSPDQGNEKLFF
TGTGCCAGCAGCCCGGACCAGGGTAATGAAAAACTGTTTTTT
>TRBJ1-1|NA|TRBV7-9|many
CASRDADRTAFF
TGTGCCAGCAGGGATGCGGACAGAACAGCTTTCTTT
>TRBJ2-3|TRBD2|TRBV5-1|NA
CASSLNGGDTDTQYF
TGCGCCAGCAGCTTGAACGGGGGGGACACAGATACGCAGTATTTT
>TRBJ2-2|TRBD1|TRBV7-9|few
CASSQRTGERTYTGELFF
TGTGCCAGCAGCCAAAGGACAGGGGAGAGGACGTACACCGGGGAGCTGTTTTTT
>TRBJ1-5|NA|TRBV12-3/TRBV12-4|NA
CASTGGNQPQHF
TGTGCCAGCACCGGGGGCAATCAGCCCCAGCATTTT
>TRBJ2-2|NA|TRBV6-5|NA
CASSYSRGLRIGELFF
TGTGCCAGCAGTTACTCAAGGGGATTGAGAATCGGGGAGCTGTTTTTT
>TRBJ2-5|TRBD1|TRBV5-1|many
CASSTGTAQETQYF
TGCGCCAGCAGCACTGGGACAGCCCAAGAGACCCAGTACTTC
>TRBJ1-2|NA|TRBV6-2/TRBV6-3|NA
CASTYGGRYFYGYTF
TGTGCCAGCACCTACGGGGGCAGGTACTTCTATGGCTACACCTTC